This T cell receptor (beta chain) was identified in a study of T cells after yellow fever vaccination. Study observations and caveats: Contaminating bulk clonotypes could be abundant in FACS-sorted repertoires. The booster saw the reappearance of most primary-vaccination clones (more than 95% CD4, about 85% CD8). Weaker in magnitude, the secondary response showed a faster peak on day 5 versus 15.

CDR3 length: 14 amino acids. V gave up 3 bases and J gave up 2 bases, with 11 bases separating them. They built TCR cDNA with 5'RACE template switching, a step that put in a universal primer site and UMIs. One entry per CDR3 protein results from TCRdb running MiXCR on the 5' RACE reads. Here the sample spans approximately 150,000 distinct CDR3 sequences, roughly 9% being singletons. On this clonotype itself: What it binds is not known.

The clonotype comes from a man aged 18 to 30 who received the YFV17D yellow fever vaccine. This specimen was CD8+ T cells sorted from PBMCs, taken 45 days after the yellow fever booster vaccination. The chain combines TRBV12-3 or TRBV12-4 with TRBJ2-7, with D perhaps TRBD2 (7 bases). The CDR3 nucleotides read TGTGCCAGCAGTTTTGGGGGGGGCACCTACGAGCAGTACGTC. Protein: CASSFGGGTYEQYV.